The 4 T cell receptor beta chains reported below all come from one sample, sequenced in a study of T-cell memory formation after mild COVID-19. TCRdb reanalysed the 5' RACE reads using MiXCR and keeps one entry per CDR3 protein. This sample has 100,000 to 150,000 distinct CDR3 sequences, with about a sixth found just once. Input material: PBMCs or a T cell subset sorted from them (not recorded which). The receptor source for this set is a man younger than 35 who had mild COVID-19 (a few samples of this study predate the infection). Cell type and time point are not known.

This clonotype has more than one count but fewer than ten. The chain has TRBV9 and TRBJ2-2; 9 bases fit TRBD1. Germline V gene data show CDR1 as SGDLS and CDR2 as YYNGEE. This CDR3 region has 16 residues. V trimming: 4 bases; J trimming: 0 bases; junction bases outside the gene matches: 4. The CDR3 reads CASSYRDRANTGELFF. CDR3 sequence (DNA): TGTGCCAGCAGCTACCGGGACAGGGCGAACACCGGGGAGCTGTTTTTT.

The V call is TRBV7-3, the J call TRBJ2-1, with D possibly matching TRBD1 (6 bases). The CDR3 runs 17 residues. Trimming removed 0 bases from V and 1 base from J, with 13 bases in between. Germline V lookup: CDR1 SGHTA, CDR2 FQGTGA. This CDR3 reads CASSLTGTGPSYNEQFF. The CDR3 bases are TGTGCCAGCAGCTTAACGGGTACAGGGCCTTCCTACAATGAGCAGTTCTTC.

This clonotype was seen more than once but under ten times. The rearrangement uses TRBV7-6 and TRBJ1-2, with D tentatively TRBD1 (6 bases). Germline V CDR1 and CDR2: SGHVS, FNYEAQ. The CDR3 length is 13 residues. Trimming shortened V by 5 bases and J by 8 bases, and 15 bases separated the two germline ends. This CDR3 reads CASSEEGGQGYTF. The CDR3 nucleotides are TGTGCCAGCAGCGAAGAGGGGGGCCAAGGCTACACCTTC.

V is TRBV3-1 and J is TRBJ2-7; the D gene is possibly TRBD2 (5 bases). The CDR3 totals 16 residues. The V end was cut by 5 bases, the J end by 5 bases, with 22 bases between. The germline V gene encodes CDR1 LGHDT and CDR2 YNNKEL (reference sequence). The CDR3 loop is CASSLHWTRTRDEQYF. The CDR3 DNA follows: TGTGCCAGCAGCTTACACTGGACTCGAACACGGGACGAGCAGTACTTC.